The T cell receptor beta chain under discussion was sequenced for a study of T-cell reconstitution after alpha-beta-depleted transplantation in children (dated by TCRdb to the mid-2010s). As for the study more broadly: Using TCR repertoire profiling, the study followed T-cell immune reconstitution in a quantitative way in children after TCRalphabeta/CD19-depleted allogeneic hematopoietic cell transplantation. General conclusions and limits of the study: In some patients, the high TCRbeta diversity seen at day 60 was put down to recipient T cells and intrathymic progenitors that had survived conditioning. The apparently early recovery of alphabetaT-cell counts about two months after transplant reportedly depended on only several hundred rapidly expanded clones that came from non-depleted graft cells. Hyperexpanded clone frequencies declined over subsequent months; after one year, T-cell counts and TCRbeta diversity were mostly attributed to newly produced T cells.

Worth noting for this clonotype: Its antigen is currently not known. No qualities accompany the bases; no much larger clone lies one base away.

The library was obtained by PCR. Sequencing was carried out with an Illumina HiSeq 2500. TCR library preparation used molecular barcoding, with unique molecular identifiers applied to normalize quantification of the TCRbeta repertoire. Clones were called with MiXCR by TCRdb after fastp trimmed the public reads at Q25, and only in-frame beta chains were retained. Every distinct CDR3 protein forms one entry, paired with its most common genes and DNA. For this sample the table gives about 240,000 distinct CDR3 sequences, of which 25% were detected only once. The ten most abundant clones make up about 2.5% of the sample. What the treatment or condition label conveys for this sample: allogeneic hematopoietic cell transplantation with graft depleted of TCRalphabeta T cells and CD19 B cells. The children who served as transplant recipients had been given grafts of TCRalphabeta/CD19-depleted allogeneic hematopoietic cells.

Trimming accounts for 5 bases at V and 5 bases at J, while the number of junction bases matched to no gene is 11. Based on the germline V gene (reference sequence), the CDR1 and CDR2 sequences are DFQATT and SNEGSKA. The CDR3 goes from the cysteine to the phenylalanine over 15 residues. The kept DNA is CDR3 alone, 45 bases in frame from the first base. Specimen: PBMCs, collected before TCRalphabeta/CD19-depleted stem cell transplant. The TCR was taken from a girl aged 2 to 10 with Fanconi anemia, due to receive a stem cell transplant. The rearrangement joined TRBV20-1 to TRBJ2-5; TRBD2 matches 10 bases in the middle. The CDR3 region reads CSAGPPGTSVETQYF. In nucleotide form, the sequence is TGCAGTGCTGGTCCTCCCGGGACTAGCGTGGAGACCCAGTACTTC.